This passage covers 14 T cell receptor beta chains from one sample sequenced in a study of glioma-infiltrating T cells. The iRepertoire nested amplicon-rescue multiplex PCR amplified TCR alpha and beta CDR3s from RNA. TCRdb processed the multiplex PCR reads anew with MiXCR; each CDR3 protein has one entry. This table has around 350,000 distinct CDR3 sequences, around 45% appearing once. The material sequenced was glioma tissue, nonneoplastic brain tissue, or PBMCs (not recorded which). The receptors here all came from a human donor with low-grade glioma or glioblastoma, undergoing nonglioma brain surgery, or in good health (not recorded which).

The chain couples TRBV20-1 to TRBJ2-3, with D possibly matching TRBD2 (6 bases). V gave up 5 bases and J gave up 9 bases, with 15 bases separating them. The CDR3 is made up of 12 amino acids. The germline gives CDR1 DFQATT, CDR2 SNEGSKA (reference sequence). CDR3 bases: TGCAGTGCTGAGAGCCCGGGACTCACGCAGTATTTT. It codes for CSAESPGLTQYF.

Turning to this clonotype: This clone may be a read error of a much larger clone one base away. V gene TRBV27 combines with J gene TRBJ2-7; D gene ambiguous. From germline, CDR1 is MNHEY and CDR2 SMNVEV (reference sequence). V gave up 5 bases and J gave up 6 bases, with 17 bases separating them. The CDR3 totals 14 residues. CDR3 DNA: TGTGCCAGCAGTCTTACAACCCTCGTCCGCGAGCAGTACTTC. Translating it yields CASSLTTLVREQYF.

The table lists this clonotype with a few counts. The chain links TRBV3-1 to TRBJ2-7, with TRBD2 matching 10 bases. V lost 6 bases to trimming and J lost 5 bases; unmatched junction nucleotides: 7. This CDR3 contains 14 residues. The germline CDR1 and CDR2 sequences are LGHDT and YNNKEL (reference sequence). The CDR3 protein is CASSRLAGVHEQYF. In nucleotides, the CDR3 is TGTGCCAGCAGTCGGCTAGCGGGAGTCCACGAGCAGTACTTC.

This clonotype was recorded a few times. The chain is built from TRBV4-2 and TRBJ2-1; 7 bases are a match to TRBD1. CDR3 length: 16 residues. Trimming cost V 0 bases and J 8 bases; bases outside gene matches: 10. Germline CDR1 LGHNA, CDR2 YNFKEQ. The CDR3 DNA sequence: TGTGCCAGCAGCCAAGAAAGGGGACAGATTCTGGATGAGCAGTTCTTC. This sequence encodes CASSQERGQILDEQFF.

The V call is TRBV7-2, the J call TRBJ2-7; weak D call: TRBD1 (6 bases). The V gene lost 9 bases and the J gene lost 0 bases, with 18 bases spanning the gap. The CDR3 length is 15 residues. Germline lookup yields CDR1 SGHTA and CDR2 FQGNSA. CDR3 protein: CASRENRDSSYEQYF. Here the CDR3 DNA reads TGTGCCAGTAGAGAAAACAGGGATAGCTCCTACGAGCAGTACTTC. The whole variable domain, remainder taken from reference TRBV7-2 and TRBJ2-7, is GAGVSQSPSNKVTEKGKDVELRCDPISGHTALYWYRQSLGQGLEFLIYFQGNSAPDKSGLPSDRFSAERTGGSVSTLTIQRTQQEDSAVYLCASRENRDSSYEQYFGPGTRLTVT.

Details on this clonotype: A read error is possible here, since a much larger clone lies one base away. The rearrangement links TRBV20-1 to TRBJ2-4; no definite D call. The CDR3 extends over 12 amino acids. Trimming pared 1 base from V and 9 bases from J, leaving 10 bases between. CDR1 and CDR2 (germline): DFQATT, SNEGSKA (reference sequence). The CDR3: CSARVGMSIQYF. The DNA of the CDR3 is TGCAGTGCTAGAGTAGGGATGAGCATTCAGTACTTC.

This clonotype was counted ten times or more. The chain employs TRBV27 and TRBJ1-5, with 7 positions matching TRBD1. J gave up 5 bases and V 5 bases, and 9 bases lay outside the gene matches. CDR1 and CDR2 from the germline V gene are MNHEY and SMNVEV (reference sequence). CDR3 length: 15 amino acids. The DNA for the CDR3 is TGTGCCAGCAGTCTCCAGACAGGGAGCGATCAGCCCCAGCATTTT. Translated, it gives CASSLQTGSDQPQHF.

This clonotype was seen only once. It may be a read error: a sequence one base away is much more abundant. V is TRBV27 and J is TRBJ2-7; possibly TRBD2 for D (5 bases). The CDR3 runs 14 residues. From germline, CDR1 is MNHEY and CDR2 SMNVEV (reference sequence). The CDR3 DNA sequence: TGTGCCAACAGTTCCCTGGACTCGACCTACGAGCAGTACTTC. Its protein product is CANSSLDSTYEQYF.

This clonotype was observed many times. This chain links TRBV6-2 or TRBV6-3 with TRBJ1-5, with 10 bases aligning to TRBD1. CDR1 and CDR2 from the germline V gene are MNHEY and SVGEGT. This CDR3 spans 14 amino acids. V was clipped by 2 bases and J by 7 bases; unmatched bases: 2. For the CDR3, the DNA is TGTGCCAGCAGTTACAGGGACAGGGGACAGCCCCAGCATTTT. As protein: CASSYRDRGQPQHF.

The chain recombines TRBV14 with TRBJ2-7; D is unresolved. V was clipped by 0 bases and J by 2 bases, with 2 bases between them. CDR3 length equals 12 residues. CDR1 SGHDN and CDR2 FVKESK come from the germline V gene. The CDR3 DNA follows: TGTGCCAGCAGCCAAGACCCCTACGAGCAGTACTTC. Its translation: CASSQDPYEQYF.

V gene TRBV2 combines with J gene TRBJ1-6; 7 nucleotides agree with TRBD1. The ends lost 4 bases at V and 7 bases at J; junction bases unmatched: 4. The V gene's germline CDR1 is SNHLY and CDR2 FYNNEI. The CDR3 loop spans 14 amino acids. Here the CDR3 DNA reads TGTGCCAGCAGTGTAGGGGGCGAGAATTCACCCCTCCACTTT. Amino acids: CASSVGGENSPLHF.

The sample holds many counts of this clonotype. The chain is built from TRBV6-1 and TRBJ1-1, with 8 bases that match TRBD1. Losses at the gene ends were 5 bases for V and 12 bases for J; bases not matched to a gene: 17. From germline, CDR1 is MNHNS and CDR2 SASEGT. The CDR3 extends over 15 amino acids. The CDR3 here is CASSPTFTGGDRPFF. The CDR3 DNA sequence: TGTGCCAGCAGTCCCACTTTTACAGGGGGAGACCGCCCTTTCTTT.

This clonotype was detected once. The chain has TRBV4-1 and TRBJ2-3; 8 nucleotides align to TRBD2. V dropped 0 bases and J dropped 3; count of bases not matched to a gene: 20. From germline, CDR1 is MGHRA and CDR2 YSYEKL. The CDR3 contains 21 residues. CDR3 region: CASSQDLPAGTRDFLTDTQYF. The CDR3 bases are TGCGCCAGCAGCCAAGATCTCCCCGCCGGGACTAGAGACTTCTTAACAGATACGCAGTATTTT.

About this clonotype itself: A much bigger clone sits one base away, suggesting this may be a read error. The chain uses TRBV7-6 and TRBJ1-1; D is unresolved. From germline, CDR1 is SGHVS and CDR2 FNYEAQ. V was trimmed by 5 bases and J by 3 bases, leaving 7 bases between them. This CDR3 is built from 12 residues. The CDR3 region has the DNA TGTGCCAGCAGCCTGGACGACACTGAAGCTTTCTTT. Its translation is CASSLDDTEAFF.